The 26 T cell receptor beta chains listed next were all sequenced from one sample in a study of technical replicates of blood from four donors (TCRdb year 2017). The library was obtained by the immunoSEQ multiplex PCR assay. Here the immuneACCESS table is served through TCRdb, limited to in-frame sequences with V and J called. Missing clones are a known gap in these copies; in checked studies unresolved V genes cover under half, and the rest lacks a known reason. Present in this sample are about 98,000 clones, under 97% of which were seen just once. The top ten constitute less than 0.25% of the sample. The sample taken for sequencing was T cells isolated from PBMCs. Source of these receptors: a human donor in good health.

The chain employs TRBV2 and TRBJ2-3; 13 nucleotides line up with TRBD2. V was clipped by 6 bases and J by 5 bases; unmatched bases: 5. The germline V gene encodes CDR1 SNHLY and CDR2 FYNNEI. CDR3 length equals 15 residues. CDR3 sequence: CASSGTSGARDTQYF. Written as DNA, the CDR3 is TGTGCCAGCAGCGGGACTAGCGGGGCGAGAGATACGCAGTATTTT.

The CDR3 reads CASLPWREGQYEQYF. The CDR3, as DNA: TGTGCCAGCCTCCCCTGGCGGGAGGGCCAGTACGAGCAGTACTTC. The chain links TRBV14 to TRBJ2-7; 9 nucleotides match TRBD2. The CDR3 covers 15 residues. V dropped 8 bases and J dropped 4; count of bases not matched to a gene: 12. The germline CDR1 and CDR2 sequences are SGHDN and FVKESK.

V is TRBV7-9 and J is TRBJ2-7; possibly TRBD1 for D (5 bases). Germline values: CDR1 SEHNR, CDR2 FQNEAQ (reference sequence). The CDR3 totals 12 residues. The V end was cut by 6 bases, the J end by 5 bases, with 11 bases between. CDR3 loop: CASRAWGHEQYF. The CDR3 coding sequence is TGTGCCAGCAGGGCCTGGGGCCACGAGCAGTACTTC.

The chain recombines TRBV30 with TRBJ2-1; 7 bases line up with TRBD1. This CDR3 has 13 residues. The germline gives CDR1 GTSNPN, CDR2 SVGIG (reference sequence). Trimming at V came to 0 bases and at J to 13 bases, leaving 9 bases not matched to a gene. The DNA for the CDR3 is TGTGCCTGGAGTGTCAGGGATCAGGGGGTCCAGTTCTTC. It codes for CAWSVRDQGVQFF.

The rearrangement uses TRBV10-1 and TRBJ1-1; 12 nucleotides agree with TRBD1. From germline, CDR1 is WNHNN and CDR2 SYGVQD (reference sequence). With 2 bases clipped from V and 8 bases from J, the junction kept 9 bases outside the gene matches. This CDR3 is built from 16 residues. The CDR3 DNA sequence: TGCGCCAGCAGTGAGGCGCCGGGACAGGGGGCTTCGGAAGCTTTCTTT. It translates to CASSEAPGQGASEAFF.

The chain's CDR3 is CASSLARERAFF. The DNA of the CDR3 is TGTGCCAGCAGCTTAGCGAGGGAGAGAGCGTTCTTC. The V gene is TRBV7-9, the J gene TRBJ2-1, with D possibly being TRBD2 (5 bases). The CDR3 length is 12 residues. V was shortened by 0 bases and J by 15 bases, with 12 bases between the two germline ends. CDR1 SEHNR and CDR2 FQNEAQ come from the germline V gene (reference sequence).

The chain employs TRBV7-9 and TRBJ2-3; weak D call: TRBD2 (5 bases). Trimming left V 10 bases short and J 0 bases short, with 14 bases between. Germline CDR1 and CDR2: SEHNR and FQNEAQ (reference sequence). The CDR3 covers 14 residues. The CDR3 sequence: CATLAVSSTDTQYF. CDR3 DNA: TGTGCCACCCTAGCAGTATCTAGCACAGATACGCAGTATTTT.

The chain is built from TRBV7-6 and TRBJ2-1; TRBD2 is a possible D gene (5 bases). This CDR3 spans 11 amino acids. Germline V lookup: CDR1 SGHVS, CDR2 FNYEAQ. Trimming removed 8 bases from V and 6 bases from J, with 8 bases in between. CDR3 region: CASGAGNEQFF. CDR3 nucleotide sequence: TGTGCCAGCGGCGCGGGCAATGAGCAGTTCTTC.

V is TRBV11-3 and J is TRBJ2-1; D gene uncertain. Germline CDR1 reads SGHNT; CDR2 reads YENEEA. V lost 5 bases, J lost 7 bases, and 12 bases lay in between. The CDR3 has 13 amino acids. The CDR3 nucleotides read TGTGCCAGCAGCCCCCACTTCATGAATGAGCAGTTCTTC. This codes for CASSPHFMNEQFF. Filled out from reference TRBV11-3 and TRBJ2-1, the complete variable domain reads EAGVVQSPRYKIIEKKQPVAFWCNPISGHNTLYWYLQNLGQGPELLIRYENEEAVDDSQLPKDRFSAERLKGVDSTLKIQPAELGDSAVYLCASSPHFMNEQFFGPGTRLTVL.

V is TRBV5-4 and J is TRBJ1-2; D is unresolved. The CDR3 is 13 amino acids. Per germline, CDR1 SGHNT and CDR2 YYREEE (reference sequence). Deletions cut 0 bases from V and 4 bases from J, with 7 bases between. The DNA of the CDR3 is TGTGCCAGCAGCTTGGCGGGGTCCTATGGCTACACCTTC. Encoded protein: CASSLAGSYGYTF.

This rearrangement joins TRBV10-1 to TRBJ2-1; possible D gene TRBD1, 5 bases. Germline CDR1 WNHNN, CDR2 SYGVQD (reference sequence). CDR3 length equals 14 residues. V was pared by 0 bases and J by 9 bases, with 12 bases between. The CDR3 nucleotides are TGCGCCAGCAGTGAGTCTCAAGTGGGGCGTGAGCAGTTCTTC. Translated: CASSESQVGREQFF.

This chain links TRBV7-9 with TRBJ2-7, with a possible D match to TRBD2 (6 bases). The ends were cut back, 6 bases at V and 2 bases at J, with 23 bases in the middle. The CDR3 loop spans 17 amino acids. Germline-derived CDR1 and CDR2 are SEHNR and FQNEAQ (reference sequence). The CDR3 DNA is TGTGCCAGCAGTTTACGACCGCGGAGCGGGCGACCCTACGAGCAGTACTTC. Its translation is CASSLRPRSGRPYEQYF.

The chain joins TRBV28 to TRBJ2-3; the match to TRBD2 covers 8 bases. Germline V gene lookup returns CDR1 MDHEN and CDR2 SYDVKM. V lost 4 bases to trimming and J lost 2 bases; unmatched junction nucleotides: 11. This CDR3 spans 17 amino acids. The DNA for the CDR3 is TGTGCCAGCAGTTATGTCTCTGCCGGGGGGGACACAGATACGCAGTATTTT. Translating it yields CASSYVSAGGDTDTQYF. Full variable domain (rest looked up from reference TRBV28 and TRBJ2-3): DVKVTQSSRYLVKRTGEKVFLECVQDMDHENMFWYRQDPGLGLRLIYFSYDVKMKEKGDIPEGYSVSREKKERFSLILESASTNQTSMYLCASSYVSAGGDTDTQYFGPGTRLTVL.

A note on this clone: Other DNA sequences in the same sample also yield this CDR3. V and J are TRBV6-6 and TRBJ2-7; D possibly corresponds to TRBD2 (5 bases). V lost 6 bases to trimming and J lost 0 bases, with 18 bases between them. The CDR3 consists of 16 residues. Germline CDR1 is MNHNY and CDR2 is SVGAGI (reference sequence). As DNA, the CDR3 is TGTGCCAGCAGCCGAGGTGCGGCGGGTCTCTCCTACGAGCAGTACTTC. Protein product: CASSRGAAGLSYEQYF.

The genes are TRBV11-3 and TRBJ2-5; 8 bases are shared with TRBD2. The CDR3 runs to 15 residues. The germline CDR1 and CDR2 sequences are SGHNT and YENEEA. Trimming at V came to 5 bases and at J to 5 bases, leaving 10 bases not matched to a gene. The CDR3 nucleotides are TGTGCCAGCAGCCTCCGGGGGGCGGGAGGCGAGACCCAGTACTTC. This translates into CASSLRGAGGETQYF.

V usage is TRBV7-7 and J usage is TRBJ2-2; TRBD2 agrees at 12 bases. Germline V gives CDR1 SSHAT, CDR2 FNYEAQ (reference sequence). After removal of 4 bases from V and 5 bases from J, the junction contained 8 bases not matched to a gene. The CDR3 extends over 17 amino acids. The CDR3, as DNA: TGTGCCAGCAGCTCCCTGACTAGCGGGAGTTGGACCGGGGAGCTGTTTTTT. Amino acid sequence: CASSSLTSGSWTGELFF.

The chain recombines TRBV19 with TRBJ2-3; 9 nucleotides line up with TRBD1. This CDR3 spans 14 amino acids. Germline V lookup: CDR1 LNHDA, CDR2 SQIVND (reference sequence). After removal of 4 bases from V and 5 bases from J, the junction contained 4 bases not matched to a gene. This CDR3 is CASSTQGARDTQYF. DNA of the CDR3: TGTGCCAGTAGTACACAGGGGGCGAGAGATACGCAGTATTTT.

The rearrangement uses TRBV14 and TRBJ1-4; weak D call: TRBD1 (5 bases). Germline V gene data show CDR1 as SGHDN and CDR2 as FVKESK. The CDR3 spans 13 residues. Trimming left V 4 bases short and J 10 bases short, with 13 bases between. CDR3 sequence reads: CASSPFGGGKLFF. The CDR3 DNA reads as TGTGCCAGCAGCCCCTTCGGGGGGGGAAAACTGTTTTTT.

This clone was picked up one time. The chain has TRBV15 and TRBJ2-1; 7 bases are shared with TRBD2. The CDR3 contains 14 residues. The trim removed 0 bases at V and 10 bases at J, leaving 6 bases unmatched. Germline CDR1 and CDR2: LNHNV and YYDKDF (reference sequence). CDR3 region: CATSRDRDYLEQFF. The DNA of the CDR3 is TGTGCCACCAGCAGAGACCGGGACTACCTAGAGCAGTTCTTC.

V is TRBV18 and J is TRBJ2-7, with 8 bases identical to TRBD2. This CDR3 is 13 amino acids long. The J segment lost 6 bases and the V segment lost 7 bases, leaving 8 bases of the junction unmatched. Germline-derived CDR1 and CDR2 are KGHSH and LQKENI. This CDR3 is CASLKPGGGEQYF. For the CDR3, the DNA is TGTGCCAGCTTAAAACCGGGAGGGGGCGAGCAGTACTTC.

The DNA of the CDR3 is TGCGCCAGCAGCTTGGGAGGACTAGCGGGCTACACCGGGGAGCTGTTTTTT. Protein: CASSLGGLAGYTGELFF. The chain recombines TRBV5-1 with TRBJ2-2; 11 bases fit TRBD2. The length of the CDR3 is 17 residues. CDR1 and CDR2 from the germline V gene are SGHRS and YFSETQ. V lost 0 bases and J lost 3; bases outside the gene matches: 4.

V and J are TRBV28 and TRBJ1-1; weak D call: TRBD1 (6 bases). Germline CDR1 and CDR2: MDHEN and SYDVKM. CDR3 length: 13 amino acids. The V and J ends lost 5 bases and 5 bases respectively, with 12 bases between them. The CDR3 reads CASSPWQGTEAFF. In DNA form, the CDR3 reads TGTGCCAGCAGTCCCTGGCAGGGGACTGAAGCTTTCTTT.

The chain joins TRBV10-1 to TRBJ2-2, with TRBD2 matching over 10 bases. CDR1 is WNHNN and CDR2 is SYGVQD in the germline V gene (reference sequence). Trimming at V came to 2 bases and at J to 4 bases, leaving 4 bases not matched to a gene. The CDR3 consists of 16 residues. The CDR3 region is CASSEPSGGLTGELFF. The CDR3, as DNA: TGCGCCAGCAGTGAGCCTAGCGGGGGCCTCACCGGGGAGCTGTTTTTT.

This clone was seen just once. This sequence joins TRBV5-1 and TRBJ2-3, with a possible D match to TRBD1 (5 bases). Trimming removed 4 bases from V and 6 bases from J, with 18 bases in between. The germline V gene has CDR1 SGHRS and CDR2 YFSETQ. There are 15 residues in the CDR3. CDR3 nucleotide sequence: TGCGCCAGCAGCGAAAGGGGTCATCTGTACGATACGCAGTATTTT. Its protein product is CASSERGHLYDTQYF.

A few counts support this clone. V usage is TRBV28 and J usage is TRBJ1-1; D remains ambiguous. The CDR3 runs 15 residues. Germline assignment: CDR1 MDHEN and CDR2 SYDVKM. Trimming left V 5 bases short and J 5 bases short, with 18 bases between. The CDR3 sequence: CASSRPQLVSTEAFF. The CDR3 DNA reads TGTGCCAGCAGTCGCCCCCAGTTGGTTTCTACTGAAGCTTTCTTT.

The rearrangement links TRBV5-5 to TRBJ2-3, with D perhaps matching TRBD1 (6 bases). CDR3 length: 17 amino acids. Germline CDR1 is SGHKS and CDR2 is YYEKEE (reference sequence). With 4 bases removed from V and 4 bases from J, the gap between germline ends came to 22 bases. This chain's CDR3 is CASSHVLQGLSPDTQYF. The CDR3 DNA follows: TGTGCCAGCAGCCACGTTCTACAGGGTCTTTCCCCAGATACGCAGTATTTT.